This passage covers 6 T cell receptor beta chains from one sample sequenced in a study of shared clonotypes between healthy human individuals. Assay: immunoSEQ multiplex PCR; the TCRdb copy retains only in-frame clones and omits some. The data hold some 510,000 clones, with approximately 85% observed a single time. The sample was PBMCs. Receptors were obtained from a woman aged 40 to 49 in good health. Some clones in this sample may be carry-over from other donors' samples.

CDR3 sequence reads: CASERSLAGGDEQYF. DNA for the CDR3: TGTGCCAGCGAGAGGTCCCTAGCGGGAGGGGACGAGCAGTACTTC. V usage is TRBV21-1 and J usage is TRBJ2-7; the table names TRBD2, a call not compared with the DNA. TRBV21-1 constitutes a pseudogene. The CDR3 length is 15 residues.

As concerns this clone: Other DNA sequences in the same sample also yield this CDR3. The gene calls are TRBV28 and TRBJ2-3; D uncertain. The CDR3 totals 12 residues. Germline values: CDR1 MDHEN, CDR2 SYDVKM. Between the trimmed V and J ends, which lost 5 bases and 3 bases, there was a span of 6 bases. CDR3 sequence reads: CASSLSTDTQYF. CDR3 nucleotides: TGTGCCAGCAGTCTTTCAACAGATACGCAGTATTTT.

J is TRBJ1-1 and V is TRBV27, with D unresolved. The V and J ends lost 0 bases and 1 base respectively, with 6 bases between them. Germline-derived CDR1 and CDR2 are MNHEY and SMNVEV (reference sequence). CDR3 length: 14 residues. In DNA form, the CDR3 reads TGTGCCAGCAGTTTATCGGCCGGGAACACTGAAGCTTTCTTT. Its protein product is CASSLSAGNTEAFF.

This clone came up once. The J gene is TRBJ1-5, the V gene TRBV7-8; no definite D call. Per germline, CDR1 SGHVS and CDR2 FQNEAQ. Trimming shortened V by 1 base and J by 6 bases, and 16 bases separated the two germline ends. The CDR3 is 16 amino acids. CDR3 loop: CASSLVGQTGGQPQHF. Here the CDR3 DNA reads TGTGCCAGCAGCTTAGTAGGTCAGACGGGAGGTCAGCCCCAGCATTTT.

The chain combines TRBV18 with TRBJ1-1; D not resolved. The V gene's germline CDR1 is KGHSH and CDR2 LQKENI. V was trimmed by 3 bases and J by 3 bases, leaving 11 bases between them. This CDR3 comprises 14 residues. The CDR3 DNA reads as TGTGCCAGCTCACCGGAACCTCGGGACACTGAAGCTTTCTTT. Residues: CASSPEPRDTEAFF.

The chain is built from TRBV19 and TRBJ1-5; 10 bases line up with TRBD1. V lost 6 bases and J lost 7; bases outside the gene matches: 6. CDR3 length equals 14 residues. Germline V CDR1 and CDR2: LNHDA, SQIVND (reference sequence). The CDR3 is CASRLTGGVQPQHF. The CDR3 nucleotides read TGTGCCAGTAGGTTGACAGGGGGCGTCCAGCCCCAGCATTTT.